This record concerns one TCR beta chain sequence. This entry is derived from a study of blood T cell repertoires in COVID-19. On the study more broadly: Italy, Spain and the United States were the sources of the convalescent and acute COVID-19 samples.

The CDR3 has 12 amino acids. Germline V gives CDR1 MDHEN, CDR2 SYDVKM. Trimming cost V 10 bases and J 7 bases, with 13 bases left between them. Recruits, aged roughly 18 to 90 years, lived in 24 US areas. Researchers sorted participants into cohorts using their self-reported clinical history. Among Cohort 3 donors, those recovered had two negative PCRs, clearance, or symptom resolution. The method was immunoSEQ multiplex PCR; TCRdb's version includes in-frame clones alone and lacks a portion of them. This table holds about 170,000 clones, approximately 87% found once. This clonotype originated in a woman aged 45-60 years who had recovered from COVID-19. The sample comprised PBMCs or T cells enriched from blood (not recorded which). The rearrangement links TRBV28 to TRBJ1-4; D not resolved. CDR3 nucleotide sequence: TGTGCCACGGGGAGGGTCCGTGAAAAACTGTTTTTT. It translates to CATGRVREKLFF.